Detailed here is one T cell receptor (beta chain). Germline CDR1 and CDR2: SGHRS and YFSETQ. J lost 0 bases, V lost 7 bases, and 3 bases had no gene match. This CDR3 spans 14 amino acids. The sample belongs to a study of blood T cell repertoires in COVID-19. Study context: The analysed material was cDNA or gDNA that came from T cells, B-cell-depleted T cells, or PBMCs.

Under the authors' procedure: Estimation of nucleated cell counts relied on the amplification of reference gene primers. Sequenced by immunoSEQ multiplex PCR; TCRdb stores in-frame clones only, minus some. V and J calls and clone size are given by that table; D and trimming were obtained from the DNA. The sample gives some 400,000 clones, about 90% of which show up once; under 11% is in the top ten. This receptor was identified in a woman aged 30 to 39 with COVID-19, enrolled during active disease. The chain has TRBV5-1 and TRBJ2-1, with TRBD1 identical over 8 bases. Sequences were obtained from peripheral blood. The CDR3 is CASWTGNSYNEQFF. CDR3 nucleotides: TGCGCCAGCTGGACAGGGAACTCCTACAATGAGCAGTTCTTC.